The rows below give T cell receptor beta chains drawn from one sample of a study of blood T cell repertoires in COVID-19. This table comes from immunoSEQ multiplex PCR, and its TCRdb copy is limited to in-frame clones, with some not included. The table records about 200,000 clones, 85% of them present only once. Sequences were obtained from PBMCs or T cells enriched from blood (not recorded which). The receptors originated from a man aged 35-49 years who had recovered from COVID-19. Each CDR3 is given with its conserved first and last residue. D genes are given only for firm matches. Clone size, where shown, is once, few, many, or a class for clones that have expanded.

clone_size	j_call	v_call	d_call	cdr3_nt	cdr3_aa
.	TRBJ1-5	TRBV28	.	TGTGCCAGCAGACAGGGAAACAATCAGCCCCAGCATTTT	CASRQGNNQPQHF
.	TRBJ1-3	TRBV9	.	TGTGCCAGCAGCGGGGGAATGGGGGGCTCTGGAAACACCATATATTTT	CASSGGMGGSGNTIYF
.	TRBJ2-7	TRBV21-1	.	TGTGCCAGCAGCAGCGGGACCACATTCCCCTACGAGCAGTACTTC	CASSSGTTFPYEQYF
.	TRBJ2-3	TRBV11-3	TRBD2	TGTGCCAGCAAGAGCGGGAGAGGTGATACGCAGTATTTT	CASKSGRGDTQYF
.	TRBJ1-6	TRBV15	.	TGTGCCACCAGTAGTTACGGGGATAATTCACCCCTCCACTTT	CATSSYGDNSPLHF
.	TRBJ2-2	TRBV5-4	.	TGTGCCAGCAGCCCGGGGTACGGGGAGCTGTTTTTT	CASSPGYGELFF
.	TRBJ2-1	TRBV6-2/TRBV6-3	.	TGTGCCAGCAGTTCCGAGCGGCACTCCTACAATGAGCAGTTCTTC	CASSSERHSYNEQFF
few	TRBJ2-7	TRBV10-3	.	TGTGCCATCAGCCAACAGGGACCCCACGAGCAGTACTTC	CAISQQGPHEQYF
.	TRBJ2-3	TRBV7-7	.	TGTGCTAGCAGCTTGGGCAGGGAAGATACGCAGTATTTT	CASSLGREDTQYF
.	TRBJ1-2	TRBV9	.	TGTGCCAGCAGCGCCTCCTTAGGGGCTGGCTACACCTTC	CASSASLGAGYTF
.	TRBJ1-2	TRBV5-8	TRBD1	TGTGCCAGCAGCGGGACCCTTAGAGGGGGCAACTATGGCTACACCTTC	CASSGTLRGGNYGYTF
.	TRBJ2-1	TRBV5-1	.	TGCGCCAGCAGCTTGCAGAATGAGCAGTTCTTC	CASSLQNEQFF
once	TRBJ2-5	TRBV12-5	TRBD1	TGTGCTAGTGGTAAGGGACAGGCCCGCGGGGAGACCCAGTACTTC	CASGKGQARGETQYF
.	TRBJ2-1	TRBV6-5	TRBD2	TGTGCCAGCAAAACTAGCGGTTCCTACAATGAGCAGTTCTTC	CASKTSGSYNEQFF
.	TRBJ2-7	TRBV5-1	TRBD1	TGCGCCAGCGGGTCGACAGGGAGCTCCTACGAGCAGTACTTC	CASGSTGSSYEQYF
.	TRBJ2-3	TRBV2	.	TGTGCCAGCACGGTGCGGGGACCAGATACGCAGTATTTT	CASTVRGPDTQYF
.	TRBJ2-5	TRBV18	TRBD1	TGTGCCAGCTCACCAACAGGGGTGGAGACCCAGTACTTC	CASSPTGVETQYF
.	TRBJ1-2	TRBV10-3	.	TGTGCCATCAGTGAAACAGTCTTTAACTATGGCTACACCTTC	CAISETVFNYGYTF
few	TRBJ2-7	TRBV2	.	TGTGCCACGGACCTAGCAATTACGTACGAGCAGTACTTC	CATDLAITYEQYF
.	TRBJ1-1	TRBV5-4	TRBD1	TGTGCCAGCAGCGGGGGACAGGGCTACACTGAAGCTTTCTTT	CASSGGQGYTEAFF
.	TRBJ2-1	TRBV3-1/TRBV3-2	TRBD2	TGTGCCAGCAGGGCTAGCGGGAGGGCCGGGAATGAGCAGTTCTTC	CASRASGRAGNEQFF
.	TRBJ2-1	TRBV13	TRBD2	TGTGCCAGCAGGACATCCGGGACTAGTGATGAGCAGTTCTTC	CASRTSGTSDEQFF
once	TRBJ2-7	TRBV3-1/TRBV3-2	TRBD1	TGTGCCAGCAGCGGCCGGGACAGGGGCTACGAGCAGTACTTC	CASSGRDRGYEQYF
.	TRBJ1-2	TRBV7-8	.	TGTGCCAGCAGCCCCGTGGGGGGGGGCGTGGGTGGCTACACCTTC	CASSPVGGGVGGYTF
.	TRBJ1-1	TRBV2	.	TGTGCCAGCAGTGAGATCCCGGTCCCCGGAGGCACTGAAGCTTTCTTT	CASSEIPVPGGTEAFF
.	TRBJ2-7	TRBV2	.	TGTGCCAGCAGTGATGTCCCGAGCTCCTACGAGCAGTACTTC	CASSDVPSSYEQYF
.	TRBJ2-2	TRBV18	TRBD2	TGTGCCAGCTCACCAGTTCCTAGCGGCAACACCGGGGAGCTGTTTTTT	CASSPVPSGNTGELFF
once	TRBJ2-3	TRBV5-1	TRBD1	TGCGCCAGCAGCCCTACCACAGGGGTCACAGATACGCAGTATTTT	CASSPTTGVTDTQYF
.	TRBJ2-1	TRBV30	TRBD2	TGTGCCTGGAGTGGAGGGACTAGCGACGATGAGCAGTTCTTC	CAWSGGTSDDEQFF
.	TRBJ2-5	TRBV7-2	.	TGTGCCAGCAGCTCACCTTCAGAACCACGAGAGACCCAGTACTTC	CASSSPSEPRETQYF
once	TRBJ2-1	TRBV7-2	TRBD2	TGTGCCAGCACGGTAGCGGGGCGGCAAAAGCAGTTCTTC	CASTVAGRQKQFF
once	TRBJ2-7	TRBV3-1/TRBV3-2	.	TGTGCCAGCAGCCAAAATTCAGGGATAAACGAGCAGTACTTC	CASSQNSGINEQYF